The 6 T cell receptor beta chains reported below all come from one sample, sequenced in a study of early T cells in non-severe SARS-CoV-2 infection (dated by TCRdb to the early 2020s). The library was prepared using 5' RACE. TCRdb shows the sequencer as NextSeq 500. TCRdb ran its own pipeline on the public reads, namely fastp trimming at Q25 and MiXCR clone calling, and kept in-frame beta chains. Each CDR3 protein appears once, grouped with its most common genes and DNA. This sample is represented by over 55,000 distinct CDR3 sequences; around 12% of them were singletons. The ten top clones hold roughly 2.5% of the sample. The specimen comprised whole blood, sampled at baseline. Receptors were obtained from an adult who was a healthcare worker with PCR-confirmed SARS-CoV-2 infection or an uninfected control (not recorded which).

The chain is built from TRBV7-3 and TRBJ2-2; D is tentatively TRBD1 or TRBD2 (5 bases each). This CDR3 contains 13 residues. Germline V gene data show CDR1 as SGHTA and CDR2 as FQGTGA. The V and J ends lost 4 bases and 6 bases respectively, with 9 bases between them. CDR3 region: CASSSRGPGELFF. The CDR3 DNA follows: TGTGCCAGCAGCTCCCGGGGCCCCGGGGAGCTGTTTTTT. Full variable domain (rest looked up from reference TRBV7-3 and TRBJ2-2): GAGVSQTPSNKVTEKGKYVELRCDPISGHTALYWYRQSLGQGPEFLIYFQGTGAADDSGLPNDRFFAVRPEGSVSTLKIQRTERGDSAVYLCASSSRGPGELFFGEGSRLTVL.

This clonotype turned up a few times. The V call is TRBV6-1, the J call TRBJ1-2; D unclear. Germline values: CDR1 MNHNS, CDR2 SASEGT. V was trimmed by 7 bases and J by 4 bases, leaving 16 bases between them. This CDR3 has 14 amino acids. CDR3 bases: TGTGCCAGCACCCCATGGCGGGATCTCTATGGCTACACCTTC. This sequence encodes CASTPWRDLYGYTF.

In its sample, this clonotype was seen many times. This chain connects TRBV6-2 or TRBV6-3 to TRBJ1-6; D ambiguous. Germline V gene lookup returns CDR1 MNHEY and CDR2 SVGEGT. V lost 5 bases to trimming and J lost 9 bases, with 17 bases between them. The length of the CDR3 is 15 residues. The CDR3 here is CASSTPRGGSSPLHF. In DNA, the CDR3 is TGTGCCAGCAGTACTCCCCGTGGAGGGAGTTCACCCCTCCACTTT.

This clonotype was seen many times. This chain connects TRBV5-1 to TRBJ2-7; D tentatively fits TRBD1 or TRBD2 (6 bases each). Germline assignment: CDR1 SGHRS and CDR2 YFSETQ. The CDR3 is 15 residues long. Trimming left V 4 bases short and J 3 bases short, with 17 bases between. The CDR3 is CASSPRRGYVYEQYF. DNA of the CDR3: TGCGCCAGCAGCCCCCGGAGGGGGTATGTCTACGAGCAGTACTTC.

In its sample, this clonotype was seen a few times. J is TRBJ1-1 and V is TRBV7-9, with D perhaps matching TRBD1 (5 bases). V lost 5 bases, J lost 4 bases, and 17 bases lay in between. The germline V gene has CDR1 SEHNR and CDR2 FQNEAQ (reference sequence). The CDR3 has 15 amino acids. CDR3 coding DNA: TGTGCCAGCAGCCTACCCGGGGGAGCGGGCACTGAAGCTTTCTTT. It encodes CASSLPGGAGTEAFF. Full variable domain (missing parts from reference TRBV7-9 and TRBJ1-1): DTGVSQNPRHKITKRGQNVTFRCDPISEHNRLYWYRQTLGQGPEFLTYFQNEAQLEKSRLLSDRFSAERPKGSFSTLEIQRTEQGDSAMYLCASSLPGGAGTEAFFGQGTRLTVV.

This clonotype was counted only a few times. This chain connects TRBV9 to TRBJ2-1; D remains ambiguous. The CDR3 has 16 residues. The V gene lost 0 bases and the J gene lost 3 bases, with 13 bases spanning the gap. Looked up from germline, CDR1 is SGDLS and CDR2 is YYNGEE. Written as DNA, the CDR3 is TGTGCCAGCAGCGTAGCAGGAGCCATCCGCTACAATGAGCAGTTCTTC. Translated, it gives CASSVAGAIRYNEQFF. The full variable domain, its missing parts supplied by reference TRBV9 and TRBJ2-1, is DSGVTQTPKHLITATGQRVTLRCSPRSGDLSVYWYQQSLDQGLQFLIQYYNGEERAKGNILERFSAQQFPDLHSELNLSSLELGDSALYFCASSVAGAIRYNEQFFGPGTRLTVL.